These 30 T cell receptor beta chains were all obtained from the same sample, sequenced in a study of blood T cells in healthy people across ages. For the second PCR, which ran for about 6 to 11 cycles, a sample-barcoded 5' primer and a J-beta primer mix were used. TCRdb independently ran MiXCR on the 5' RACE reads; one entry per CDR3 protein. Among about 290,000 distinct CDR3 sequences, roughly 26% were seen once, and the ten largest hold around 29%. The sample was blood. The receptors were gathered from a woman between 65 and 79 years old in good health.

In this sample, this clonotype turned up many times. The chain is built from TRBV27 and TRBJ2-2; TRBD2 is a possible D gene (6 bases). The CDR3 has 12 amino acids. V lost 6 bases and J 5 bases, leaving 7 bases between the germline ends. The germline gives CDR1 MNHEY, CDR2 SMNVEV (reference sequence). The CDR3 coding sequence is TGTGCCAGCAGACGGGGGACCGGGGAGCTGTTTTTT. Amino acids: CASRRGTGELFF.

This clonotype was seen a handful of times. The chain employs TRBV25-1 and TRBJ1-4; D is unresolved. The CDR3 runs 12 residues. V lost 4 bases and J 12 bases, leaving 12 bases between the germline ends. Germline V gene data show CDR1 as MGHDK and CDR2 as SYGVNS. The CDR3 coding sequence is TGTGCCAGCAGTGGGTCCGCGAGGGAACTGTTTTTT. Protein sequence: CASSGSARELFF.

About this clonotype itself: Compared with germline, one end of the junction differs, possibly owing to a read error. The chain uses TRBV9 and TRBJ2-5; D gene uncertain. The germline CDR1 and CDR2 sequences are SGDLS and YYNGEE. CDR3 length: 14 residues. In DNA form, the CDR3 reads TGTGCCAGCAGCGTGCAGAGCGTCGGAGAGGCCCAGTACTTC. It translates to CASSVQSVGEAQYF.

This chain uses TRBV20-1 with TRBJ2-1; no clear D. The end of the DNA is better explained by TRBJ2-7, so the J call may be wrong. The CDR3 is 12 residues long. Germline V lookup: CDR1 DFQATT, CDR2 SNEGSKA (reference sequence). The CDR3 is CSGSGLSYEQYF. As DNA, the CDR3 is TGCAGTGGGTCAGGTCTTTCCTACGAGCAGTACTTC.

The chain joins TRBV5-1 to TRBJ2-3; no firm D call. The CDR3 sequence is 15 residues long. With 3 bases removed from V and 1 base from J, the gap between germline ends came to 12 bases. Germline CDR1 SGHRS, CDR2 YFSETQ. This CDR3 is CASSSTDPRTDTQYF. CDR3 sequence (DNA): TGCGCCAGCAGCTCAACTGATCCCCGCACAGATACGCAGTATTTT. Complete variable domain (other parts from reference TRBV5-1 and TRBJ2-3): KAGVTQTPRYLIKTRGQQVTLSCSPISGHRSVSWYQQTPGQGLQFLFEYFSETQRNKGNFPGRFSGRQFSNSRSEMNVSTLELGDSALYLCASSSTDPRTDTQYFGPGTRLTVL.

This clonotype was counted ten times or more. The CDR3 DNA is TGTGCCAGCAGTTTCACTTCCAGGGGGCCCAACAAAGGGCAGTACTTC. As protein: CASSFTSRGPNKGQYF. The rearrangement uses TRBV12-3 or TRBV12-4 and TRBJ2-5; 8 bases fit TRBD1. The J segment lost 11 bases and the V segment lost 3 bases, leaving 17 bases of the junction unmatched. The CDR3 extends over 16 amino acids.

With regard to this clonotype: This may come from a read error, since a much larger clone is one base off. The V and J genes are TRBV18 and TRBJ1-4; TRBD1 is a possible D gene (5 bases). This CDR3 has 14 amino acids. Germline loops: CDR1 KGHSH, CDR2 LQKENI. This CDR3 is CTSSPPGGKEKLFF. CDR3 in DNA: TGTACCAGCTCACCTCCGGGGGGAAAGGAAAAACTGTTTTTT.

J is TRBJ2-5 and V is TRBV2, with 8 bases identical to TRBD1. Germline CDR1 is SNHLY and CDR2 is FYNNEI. The ends lost 5 bases at V and 8 bases at J; junction bases unmatched: 16. The length of the CDR3 is 16 residues. The CDR3 reads CASSFTSQRDRGTQYF. The CDR3 DNA reads TGTGCCAGCAGTTTCACTTCCCAGCGTGACAGGGGAACCCAGTACTTC.

The chain is built from TRBV27 and TRBJ2-1, with TRBD2 matching 9 bases. V lost 2 bases to trimming and J lost 7 bases; unmatched junction nucleotides: 12. There are 17 residues in the CDR3. CDR1 is MNHEY and CDR2 is SMNVEV in the germline V gene (reference sequence). The CDR3 sequence: CASSLEPGLAGRNEQFF. CDR3 bases: TGTGCCAGCAGTTTAGAGCCAGGGCTAGCGGGAAGAAATGAGCAGTTCTTC.

This clonotype was seen more than once but under ten times. The genes are TRBV19 and TRBJ2-5; 7 bases line up with TRBD2. The closer fit of TRBJ2-7 to the DNA end suggests the J call may be wrong. Germline V lookup: CDR1 LNHDA, CDR2 SQIVND (reference sequence). CDR3 size: 14 residues. This CDR3 reads CASSIGGSGYEQYF. The CDR3 coding sequence is TGTGCCAGTAGTATAGGCGGGAGTGGATACGAGCAGTACTTC.

Concerning this clonotype itself: Compared with germline, one end of the junction differs, possibly owing to a read error. The chain carries TRBV28 and TRBJ2-1; no reliable D call. Looked up from germline, CDR1 is MDHEN and CDR2 is SYDVKM. The CDR3 spans 12 residues. CDR3 bases: TGTGCCAGCAGTTTGAGCTACAATGTGCAGTTCTTC. Amino acid sequence: CASSLSYNVQFF.

The genes are TRBV12-5 and TRBJ2-1; D not resolved. The V end was cut by 5 bases, the J end by 4 bases, with 15 bases between. The CDR3 is 15 amino acids. Germline V gives CDR1 LGHNT, CDR2 FRNRAP. In DNA form, the CDR3 reads TGTGCTAGTGGTCTGGCGGCAGGTCAGTACAATGAGCAGTTCTTC. The encoded protein is CASGLAAGQYNEQFF.

This rearrangement joins TRBV12-3 or TRBV12-4 to TRBJ1-2, with D possibly being TRBD1 (6 bases). Trimming removed 4 bases at V and 5 bases at J, with 14 bases between. The CDR3 runs to 14 residues. Here the CDR3 reads CASSWTEVGYGYTF. The CDR3 nucleotides are TGTGCCAGCAGTTGGACAGAAGTCGGATATGGCTACACCTTC.

Comments on this clonotype: A much larger clone is a single base away; this may be a read error. This chain's CDR3 is CASSVGTSKGEKLFF. The CDR3, as DNA: TGTGCCAGCAGCGTTGGGACCTCCAAGGGGGAAAAACTGTTTTTT. The chain has TRBV9 and TRBJ1-4; possible D gene TRBD1, 5 bases. Germline assignment: CDR1 SGDLS and CDR2 YYNGEE. Trimming took 2 bases from V and 8 from J, leaving 16 bases between them. This CDR3 region has 15 residues. Drawing the rest from reference TRBV9 and TRBJ1-4, the complete variable domain is DSGVTQTPKHLITATGQRVTLRCSPRSGDLSVYWYQQSLDQGLQFLIQYYNGEERAKGNILERFSAQQFPDLHSELNLSSLELGDSALYFCASSVGTSKGEKLFFGSGTQLSVL.

This clonotype was detected a few times. The chain uses TRBV11-2 and TRBJ2-6; D is uncertain. Trimming took 5 bases from V and 0 from J, leaving 11 bases between them. This CDR3 region has 16 residues. CDR1 is SGHAT, CDR2 FQNNGV, per germline. Written as DNA, the CDR3 is TGTGCCAGCAGCCCCCGTTTTAGCTCTGGGGCCAACGTCCTGACTTTC. Its protein product is CASSPRFSSGANVLTF.

The rearrangement links TRBV5-1 to TRBJ2-7; D is perhaps TRBD2 (6 bases). The V and J ends lost 5 bases and 0 bases respectively, with 15 bases between them. CDR3 length: 15 residues. Germline CDR1 is SGHRS and CDR2 is YFSETQ. The CDR3 spells CASSRYGGSSYEQYF. DNA for the CDR3: TGCGCCAGCAGTCGATATGGAGGGAGCTCCTACGAGCAGTACTTC. The whole variable domain, filled in from reference TRBV5-1 and TRBJ2-7, reads KAGVTQTPRYLIKTRGQQVTLSCSPISGHRSVSWYQQTPGQGLQFLFEYFSETQRNKGNFPGRFSGRQFSNSRSEMNVSTLELGDSALYLCASSRYGGSSYEQYFGPGTRLTVT.

This rearrangement joins TRBV29-1 to TRBJ1-2; 8 bases fit TRBD1. Germline CDR1 is SQVTM and CDR2 is ANQGSEA. J was trimmed by 3 bases and V by 4 bases; bases with no gene match: 4. The CDR3 is 13 amino acids. The CDR3 sequence: CSVAPGQDYGYTF. For the CDR3, the DNA is TGCAGCGTTGCACCGGGACAGGACTATGGCTACACCTTC. Together with reference TRBV29-1 and TRBJ1-2, the CDR3 gives the full variable domain: SAVISQKPSRDICQRGTSLTIQCQVDSQVTMMFWYRQQPGQSLTLIATANQGSEATYESGFVIDKFPISRPNLTFSTLTVSNMSPEDSSIYLCSVAPGQDYGYTFGSGTRLTVV.

This rearrangement joins TRBV25-1 to TRBJ2-7; no reliable D call. The J call may be incorrect, as the DNA end agrees better with TRBJ2-5. The germline gives CDR1 MGHDK, CDR2 SYGVNS. This CDR3 is built from 11 residues. The DNA of the CDR3 is TGTGCCAGCAGTGGGTGGGAGACCCAGTACTTC. Protein sequence: CASSGWETQYF.

This clonotype was counted a few times. The chain couples TRBV29-1 to TRBJ2-7; D could derive from TRBD1 or TRBD2 (6 bases each). Trimming left V 7 bases short and J 6 bases short, with 19 bases between. The length of the CDR3 is 13 residues. Germline V CDR1 and CDR2: SQVTM, ANQGSEA. CDR3 amino acids: CSAKWGAQSEQYF. The CDR3 DNA sequence: TGCAGCGCTAAGTGGGGGGCGCAGAGCGAGCAGTACTTC.

The gene calls are TRBV20-1 and TRBJ2-1, with D unresolved. The CDR3 spans 11 residues. The V gene lost 8 bases and the J gene lost 3 bases, with 8 bases spanning the gap. CDR1 DFQATT and CDR2 SNEGSKA come from the germline V gene (reference sequence). The CDR3: CSQAGYNEQFF. CDR3 DNA sequence: TGCAGTCAAGCAGGCTACAATGAGCAGTTCTTC.

The table lists this clonotype with many counts. V gene TRBV15 combines with J gene TRBJ2-5; 7 nucleotides agree with TRBD2. The DNA end favors TRBJ2-1, so the J call may be wrong. The length of the CDR3 is 15 residues. Germline V gives CDR1 LNHNV, CDR2 YYDKDF (reference sequence). The CDR3 DNA sequence: TGTGCCACCAGTCCAGGACTTATAAATAGCGGGGAGCAGTTCTTC. This codes for CATSPGLINSGEQFF.

This clonotype was observed a handful of times. The rearrangement links TRBV20-1 to TRBJ1-3, with D unresolved. In germline, CDR1 is DFQATT, CDR2 SNEGSKA (reference sequence). This CDR3 contains 14 residues. Trimming pared 1 base from V and 0 bases from J, leaving 7 bases between. The CDR3 DNA reads TGCAGTGCTAGAGGGGCGGTCTCTGGAAACACCATATATTTT. It is translated as CSARGAVSGNTIYF.

There are a few counts of this clonotype. DNA of the CDR3: TGTGCCAGCCAACTAGCGGGAGTGAATGAGCAGTTCTTC. It encodes CASQLAGVNEQFF. The gene calls are TRBV2 and TRBJ2-5, with 11 positions matching TRBD2. The closer fit of TRBJ2-1 to the DNA end suggests the J call may be wrong. Germline V gene lookup returns CDR1 SNHLY and CDR2 FYNNEI. This CDR3 comprises 13 residues.

The chain combines TRBV27 with TRBJ1-4; 7 bases match TRBD1. Per the germline V gene, CDR1 is MNHEY and CDR2 is SMNVEV (reference sequence). The V and J ends lost 8 bases and 5 bases, in that order; junction bases with no gene match: 8. The CDR3 sequence is 14 residues long. The CDR3 DNA reads as TGTGCCAGCGCAGTACAGGGGAGGAATGAAAAACTGTTTTTT. Its translation: CASAVQGRNEKLFF.

This chain connects TRBV6-4 to TRBJ2-3, with 9 bases fitting TRBD2. V lost 4 bases to trimming and J lost 1 base; unmatched junction nucleotides: 0. Germline loops: CDR1 MRHNA, CDR2 SNTAGT. The CDR3 spans 14 residues. The CDR3 here is CASSASGGTDTQYF. The CDR3 bases are TGTGCCAGCAGTGCTAGCGGGGGCACAGATACGCAGTATTTT.

This clonotype has more than one count but fewer than ten. The rearrangement uses TRBV7-2 and TRBJ2-1; 12 positions agree with TRBD2. The CDR3 has 14 amino acids. Germline V gene sequence: CDR1 SGHTA, CDR2 FQGNSA. Unmatched junction bases numbered 1, after V lost 3 bases and J lost 7 bases. The CDR3 nucleotides read TGTGCCAGCAGCTTCGGGACTAGCGGGAATGAGCAGTTCTTC. Its translation: CASSFGTSGNEQFF.

The chain carries TRBV25-1 and TRBJ1-4; maybe TRBD1 (6 bases). The CDR3 is 14 residues long. V gave up 1 base and J gave up 10 bases, with 13 bases separating them. Germline V lookup: CDR1 MGHDK, CDR2 SYGVNS. CDR3 region: CASSEWGGGGKLFF. CDR3 coding DNA: TGTGCCAGCAGTGAATGGGGGGGCGGTGGAAAACTGTTTTTT.

The table lists this clonotype with a few counts. The genes are TRBV21-1 and TRBJ2-5. TRBV21-1 is assigned pseudogene status. The CDR3 is 15 amino acids. The chain's CDR3 is CASSKVRDTYDEQYF. CDR3 DNA sequence: TGTGCCAGCAGCAAAGTAAGAGATACATACGATGAGCAGTACTTC.

This clonotype was counted many times. The chain employs TRBV7-9 and TRBJ1-2; the D is unclear. Germline CDR1 is SEHNR and CDR2 is FQNEAQ (reference sequence). With 3 bases removed from V and 4 bases from J, the gap between germline ends came to 3 bases. The CDR3 covers 11 residues. Written as DNA, the CDR3 is TGTGCCAGCAGCTTCGCCTATGGCTACACCTTC. The encoded protein is CASSFAYGYTF.

This clonotype was recorded a few times. The chain recombines TRBV5-1 with TRBJ2-2; D is tentatively TRBD1 or TRBD2 (5 bases each). Germline loops: CDR1 SGHRS, CDR2 YFSETQ. Trimming removed 2 bases at V and 7 bases at J, with 15 bases between. The CDR3 is 15 residues long. Here the CDR3 DNA reads TGCGCCAGCAGCTTCCCTTCCGGGACCGTCGGGGAGCTGTTTTTT. Protein sequence: CASSFPSGTVGELFF. Supplemented by reference TRBV5-1 and TRBJ2-2, the full variable domain reads KAGVTQTPRYLIKTRGQQVTLSCSPISGHRSVSWYQQTPGQGLQFLFEYFSETQRNKGNFPGRFSGRQFSNSRSEMNVSTLELGDSALYLCASSFPSGTVGELFFGEGSRLTVL.